A selection of T cell receptor beta chains follows, all from one sample in a study of tumor-infiltrating lymphocytes in primary liver carcinoma. TCRdb reanalysed the multiplex PCR reads using MiXCR and keeps one entry per CDR3 protein. The data contain fewer than 250,000 distinct CDR3 sequences, 65% of them seen just once; the ten biggest clones take up roughly 6.8%. Material: peripheral blood. Receptors were obtained from a woman aged 60-75 years with primary liver carcinoma and hepatitis B virus infection. Each CDR3 is given with its conserved first and last residue. A D gene is named only where the DNA matches it firmly. Expanded clones are given a class, and other clones once, few, many or no size at all.

cdr3_nt	cdr3_aa	clone_size	d_call	j_call	v_call
TGTGCCAGCAGCATAATAGCGGGAGGGCTTTCCTACGAGCAGTACTTT	CASSIIAGGLSYEQYF	.	TRBD2	TRBJ2-7	TRBV11-2
TGTGCCAGCAGCTCCTCCCGGGGTGGTGGAGCTGGCTACACATTC	CASSSSRGGGAGYTF	.	.	TRBJ1-2	TRBV11-3
TGCGCCAGCAGCTTGCAGGCCGGCTCTAGGAATGAGCAGTTGTTC	CASSLQAGSRNEQLF	.	.	TRBJ2-1	TRBV5-1
TGTGCCAGCAGTTACTCCGGGGGGGGCTCTACCAAAAACATTCAGTACTTC	CASSYSGGGSTKNIQYF	.	TRBD2	TRBJ2-4	TRBV6-5
TGTGCCGGCAGACCCAGGGACTCATACTATGGCTACACCTTC	CAGRPRDSYYGYTF	few	.	TRBJ1-2	TRBV11-1
TGTGCCAGCAGCCGACAGGGCGGGGATCAAGAGACCCAGTACTTC	CASSRQGGDQETQYF	.	.	TRBJ2-5	TRBV7-9
TGTGCCAGCAGATTTAGGACGGCCTATGGCTACACCTTC	CASRFRTAYGYTF	many	.	TRBJ1-2	TRBV6-5
TGTGCCAGCAGTTACTTCAGGACAGGGGGAAGCTCTGGGGCCGACGTCCTGACTTTC	CASSYFRTGGSSGADVLTF	.	TRBD1	TRBJ2-6	TRBV6-2/TRBV6-3
TGCGCCAGCAGCTTGGCTGTAGGGTCAGAGGTCGAGCAGTACTTC	CASSLAVGSEVEQYF	few	.	TRBJ2-7	TRBV5-1
TGTGCCAGCAGCCTTGGGGCAGGGGGGTGGACCGGGGAGCTGTTTTTT	CASSLGAGGWTGELFF	many	.	TRBJ2-2	TRBV28
TGTGCCAGCAGCTTAGCTCAAGGTTTGATTCGGCAAGATGAAGCTTTCTTT	CASSLAQGLIRQDEAFF	.	.	TRBJ1-1	TRBV7-9
TGTGCCAGCAGCACACCGGGGAGCGGGAGGTCCTTTGAGCAGTTCTTC	CASSTPGSGRSFEQFF	medium-sized	TRBD2	TRBJ2-1	TRBV11-1
TGTGCCACAGAATGGTCATATTACAATGAGCAGTTCTTC	CATEWSYYNEQFF	.	.	TRBJ2-1	TRBV30
TGTGCCATCGGAACAGGGGGTCGAGGAGGAAACACCATATATTTT	CAIGTGGRGGNTIYF	.	TRBD1	TRBJ1-3	TRBV28
TGTGCCAGCAGTGCGACAGGGACATCCGGGGAGCTGTTTTTT	CASSATGTSGELFF	many	TRBD1	TRBJ2-2	TRBV6-1
TGTGCCAGCAGCTTACGGAGAAACACAGATACGCAGTATTTT	CASSLRRNTDTQYF	medium-sized	.	TRBJ2-3	TRBV11-3
TGTGTCAGCAGCCCAGGACTAGCCGGGGAGCTGTTTTTT	CVSSPGLAGELFF	.	TRBD2	TRBJ2-2	TRBV5-4
TGTGCCAGCAGTTCCCCGGGTAGCGAAACCTACGAGCAGTGCTTC	CASSSPGSETYEQCF	.	.	TRBJ2-7	TRBV28
TGTGCCAGTAGCTTGTATATCCACTCCTACGAGCAGTACTTC	CASSLYIHSYEQYF	.	.	TRBJ2-7	TRBV5-6
TGTGCCAGCAGCTTGGTAGGGTCGTTGTGGAGTGAGCAATTCTTC	CASSLVGSLWSEQFF	.	.	TRBJ2-1	TRBV11-2
TGTGCCAGCAGCACACGGGGAGGTGTGGTTGTCGAGCAGTATTTC	CASSTRGGVVVEQYF	.	.	TRBJ2-7	TRBV5-4
TGTGCCGGCAGCTTAGGATTTGCGGACGAGCAGTACTTC	CAGSLGFADEQYF	.	.	TRBJ2-7	TRBV11-2
TGTGCCAGCAGCCTAGGAGAGACCAGGGTTGGCTACACCTTC	CASSLGETRVGYTF	few	.	TRBJ1-2	TRBV7-9
TGCAAGGTTGAGGCGGAGGCGACAGAGACCCAGTACTTC	CKVEAEATETQYF	.	.	TRBJ2-5	TRBV29-1
TGTGCCAGCAGACCTGGACAGGGTCGACTGTTTTTT	CASRPGQGRLFF	.	TRBD1	TRBJ1-4	TRBV7-9
TGCGCCAGCAGTGAGATTAGGCTAGCGGGAGCAGATACGCAGTATTTT	CASSEIRLAGADTQYF	many	TRBD2	TRBJ2-3	TRBV10-2
TGTGCCAGCAACTACGGCGTGAGGACCTCGGGAAGCGAGCGGTACTTC	CASNYGVRTSGSERYF	.	.	TRBJ2-7	TRBV11-2
TGCAGCGCCGGTTTCGGGTACTCTGAGACCCAGTACTTC	CSAGFGYSETQYF	many	.	TRBJ2-5	TRBV29-1
TGTGCCAGCAGTTCTACTTTAAGCAATCAGCCCCAGCATTTT	CASSSTLSNQPQHF	once	.	TRBJ1-5	TRBV28
TGTGCCAGCAGCATTATTACGGCAGGGAACGGAGAGACCCAGTACTTC	CASSIITAGNGETQYF	many	.	TRBJ2-5	TRBV11-3